The 11 T cell receptor beta chains listed next were all sequenced from one sample in a study of shared clonotypes between healthy human individuals. Libraries were prepared by immunoSEQ multiplex PCR; TCRdb keeps only in-frame clonotypes and omits some of them. The table shows about 1.5 million clones, with around 98% occurring only once. Specimen: naive CD4+ T cells sorted from blood. Regarding subset: CD45RA+ positively selected. The receptors stem from a man younger than 40 in good health.

The chain has TRBV11-2 and TRBJ2-1, with 12 bases fitting TRBD2. The CDR3 spans 15 residues. Losses at the gene ends were 5 bases for V and 12 bases for J; bases not matched to a gene: 11. Germline lookup yields CDR1 SGHAT and CDR2 FQNNGV. The CDR3: CASSRTGLAGLGQFF. For the CDR3, the DNA is TGTGCCAGCAGCCGAACCGGACTAGCGGGGTTGGGGCAGTTCTTC. Full variable domain (remainder filled in from reference TRBV11-2 and TRBJ2-1): EAGVAQSPRYKIIEKRQSVAFWCNPISGHATLYWYQQILGQGPKLLIQFQNNGVVDDSQLPKDRFSAERLKGVDSTLKIQPAKLEDSAVYLCASSRTGLAGLGQFFGPGTRLTVL.

The chain links TRBV18 to TRBJ2-3; perhaps TRBD1 as D (6 bases). Germline assignment: CDR1 KGHSH and CDR2 LQKENI. The V end was cut by 2 bases, the J end by 0 bases, with 9 bases between. CDR3 length: 15 amino acids. The CDR3 nucleotides read TGTGCCAGCTCACCAGTGGACAGTAGCACAGATACGCAGTATTTT. Its translation: CASSPVDSSTDTQYF.

The V call is TRBV11-2, the J call TRBJ2-3, with TRBD2 matching 8 bases. Per the germline V gene, CDR1 is SGHAT and CDR2 is FQNNGV. The V gene end was trimmed by 1 base and the J gene end by 0 bases; junction bases not matched to a gene: 3. The CDR3 sequence is 16 residues long. The CDR3: CASSLGLATSTDTQYF. The CDR3 DNA reads TGTGCCAGCAGCTTAGGACTAGCGACAAGCACAGATACGCAGTATTTT.

This chain links TRBV7-2 with TRBJ2-7, with a weak D call TRBD1 (5 bases). V was pared by 3 bases and J by 3 bases, with 12 bases between. This CDR3 has 14 amino acids. Germline V lookup: CDR1 SGHTA, CDR2 FQGNSA. CDR3 in amino acids: CASSLIQGRYEQYF. For the CDR3, the DNA is TGTGCCAGCAGCTTGATTCAGGGTCGCTACGAGCAGTACTTC.

The gene calls are TRBV14 and TRBJ1-2, with no clear D. Per germline, CDR1 SGHDN and CDR2 FVKESK. CDR3 length: 13 amino acids. The ends were cut back, 4 bases at V and 5 bases at J, with 11 bases in the middle. CDR3 in amino acids: CASSRAATYGYTF. Written as DNA, the CDR3 is TGTGCCAGCAGCCGGGCAGCTACGTATGGCTACACCTTC. The variable domain in full, completed from reference TRBV14 and TRBJ1-2, reads EAGVTQFPSHSVIEKGQTVTLRCDPISGHDNLYWYRRVMGKEIKFLLHFVKESKQDESGMPNNRFLAERTGGTYSTLKVQPAELEDSGVYFCASSRAATYGYTFGSGTRLTVV.

The V and J genes are TRBV7-6 and TRBJ2-7; D uncertain. V dropped 1 base and J dropped 2 bases, with 12 bases sitting between them. Per the germline V gene, CDR1 is SGHVS and CDR2 is FNYEAQ. The CDR3 spans 15 residues. CDR3 sequence reads: CASSLEVSSAYEQYF. In DNA form, the CDR3 reads TGTGCCAGCAGCTTAGAAGTATCATCCGCCTACGAGCAGTACTTC.

Only one count was recorded for this clone. The J gene is TRBJ2-5, the V gene TRBV7-2; 8 bases fit TRBD1. Germline CDR1 reads SGHTA; CDR2 reads FQGNSA. The CDR3 runs 15 residues. J gave up 2 bases and V 3 bases, and 5 bases lay outside the gene matches. The CDR3, as DNA: TGTGCCAGCAGCTTCGACAGGGGCGGTCAAGAGACCCAGTACTTC. Translating gives CASSFDRGGQETQYF.

The J gene is TRBJ2-7, the V gene TRBV19, with 10 bases identical to TRBD2. Trimming at V came to 5 bases and at J to 5 bases, leaving 6 bases not matched to a gene. This CDR3 contains 14 residues. Germline V CDR1 and CDR2: LNHDA, SQIVND (reference sequence). The CDR3 reads CASSLAGAPDEQYF. CDR3 sequence (DNA): TGTGCCAGTAGTCTAGCGGGAGCTCCTGACGAGCAGTACTTC.

This chain connects TRBV9 to TRBJ2-3; a possible D gene is TRBD2 (6 bases). This CDR3 is built from 14 residues. Germline CDR1 is SGDLS and CDR2 is YYNGEE. DNA of the CDR3: TGTGCAGGGTCCACGGGACTGCCACCAGATACGCAGTATTTT. Its translation: CAGSTGLPPDTQYF.

The rearrangement joins TRBV18 to TRBJ2-1; 7 bases align to TRBD2. V dropped 3 bases and J dropped 5; count of bases not matched to a gene: 7. Looked up from germline, CDR1 is KGHSH and CDR2 is LQKENI. This CDR3 is 15 amino acids long. DNA for the CDR3: TGTGCCAGCTCACCGGATAGACTAGCCAACAATGAGCAGTTCTTC. Its protein product is CASSPDRLANNEQFF.

Here the CDR3 DNA reads TGTGCCAGCAGCACCCGTGGCAGTGCTGTCTCCTACGAGCAGTACTTC. Encoded protein: CASSTRGSAVSYEQYF. This chain uses TRBV11-2 with TRBJ2-7, with D unresolved. This CDR3 contains 16 residues. V lost 5 bases, J lost 0 bases, and 17 bases lay in between. Germline V CDR1 and CDR2: SGHAT, FQNNGV.